Listed here is a single T cell receptor (beta chain). Germline-derived CDR1 and CDR2 are LNHDA and SQIVND (reference sequence). The CDR3 extends over 16 amino acids. V lost 1 base, J lost 3 bases, and 4 bases stayed unmatched. The source of the sample is a study of blood T cell repertoires in COVID-19. Profiled with immunoSEQ multiplex PCR; TCRdb holds only in-frame clones, not every one. The profile shows 27,000 or so clones, approximately 82% of them singletons. The chain carries TRBV19 and TRBJ2-1; 9 bases line up with TRBD2. Material: peripheral blood. The sequence was collected from a man between 65 and 80 years old with acute or convalescent COVID-19. CDR3 sequence: CASSIVWRGGYNEQFF. In nucleotides, the CDR3 is TGTGCCAGTAGTATAGTTTGGCGGGGGGGCTACAATGAGCAGTTCTTC.